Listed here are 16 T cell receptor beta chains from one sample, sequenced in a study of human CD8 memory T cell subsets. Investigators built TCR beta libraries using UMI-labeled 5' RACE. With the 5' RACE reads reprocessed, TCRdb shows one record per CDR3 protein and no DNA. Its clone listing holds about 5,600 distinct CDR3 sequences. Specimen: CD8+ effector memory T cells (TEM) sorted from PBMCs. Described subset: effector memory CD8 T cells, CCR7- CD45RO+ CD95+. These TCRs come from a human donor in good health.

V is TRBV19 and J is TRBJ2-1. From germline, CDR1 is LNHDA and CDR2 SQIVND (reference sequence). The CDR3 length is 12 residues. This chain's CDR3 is CASSIRFNEQFF.

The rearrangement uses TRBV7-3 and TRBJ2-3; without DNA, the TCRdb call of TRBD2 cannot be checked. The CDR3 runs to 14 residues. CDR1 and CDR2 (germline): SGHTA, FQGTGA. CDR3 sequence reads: CASSLSGTLVTQYF.

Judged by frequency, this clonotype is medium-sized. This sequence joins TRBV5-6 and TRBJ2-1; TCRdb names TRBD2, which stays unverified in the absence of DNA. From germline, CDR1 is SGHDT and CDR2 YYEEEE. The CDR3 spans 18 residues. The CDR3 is CASSLRVAGGLLYNEQFF. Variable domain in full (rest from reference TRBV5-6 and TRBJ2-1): DAGVTQSPTHLIKTRGQQVTLRCSPKSGHDTVSWYQQALGQGPQFIFQYYEEEERQRGNFPDRFSGHQFPNYSSELNVNALLLGDSALYLCASSLRVAGGLLYNEQFFGPGTRLTVL.

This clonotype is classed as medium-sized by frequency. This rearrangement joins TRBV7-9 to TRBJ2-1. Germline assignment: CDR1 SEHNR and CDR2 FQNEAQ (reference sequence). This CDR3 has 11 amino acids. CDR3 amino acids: CASSPIGEQFF.

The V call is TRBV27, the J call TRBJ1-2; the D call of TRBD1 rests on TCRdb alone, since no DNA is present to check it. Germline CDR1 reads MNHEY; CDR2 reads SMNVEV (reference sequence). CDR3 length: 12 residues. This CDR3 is CASRNRVGGYTF.

The CDR3: CASSGVSTEAFF. The rearrangement joins TRBV7-9 to TRBJ1-1. Germline values: CDR1 SEHNR, CDR2 FQNEAQ (reference sequence). The CDR3 is 12 amino acids.

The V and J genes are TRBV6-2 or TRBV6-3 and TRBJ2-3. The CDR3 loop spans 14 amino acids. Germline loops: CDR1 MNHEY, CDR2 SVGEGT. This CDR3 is CASSYGASVDTQYF.

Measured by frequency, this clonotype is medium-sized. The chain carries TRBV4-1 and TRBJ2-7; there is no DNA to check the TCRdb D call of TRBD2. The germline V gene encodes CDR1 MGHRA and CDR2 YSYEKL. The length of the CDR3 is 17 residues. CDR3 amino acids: CASSQGIGSRSSYEQYF.

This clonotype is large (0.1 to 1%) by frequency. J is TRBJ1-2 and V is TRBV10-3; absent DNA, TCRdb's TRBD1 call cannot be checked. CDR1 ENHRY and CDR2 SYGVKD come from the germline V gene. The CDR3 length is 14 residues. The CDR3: CAIRWDRGLYGYTF.

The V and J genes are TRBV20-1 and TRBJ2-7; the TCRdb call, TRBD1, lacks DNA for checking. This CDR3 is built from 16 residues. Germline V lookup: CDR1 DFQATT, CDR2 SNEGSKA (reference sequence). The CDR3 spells CSARDLRTGDFYEQYF.

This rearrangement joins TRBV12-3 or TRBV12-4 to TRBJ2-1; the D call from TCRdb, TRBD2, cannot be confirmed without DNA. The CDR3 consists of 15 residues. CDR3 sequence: CASSLEGRRRNEQFF.

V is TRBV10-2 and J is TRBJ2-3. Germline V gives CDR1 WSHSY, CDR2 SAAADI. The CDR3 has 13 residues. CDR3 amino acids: CASSEWETDTQYF.

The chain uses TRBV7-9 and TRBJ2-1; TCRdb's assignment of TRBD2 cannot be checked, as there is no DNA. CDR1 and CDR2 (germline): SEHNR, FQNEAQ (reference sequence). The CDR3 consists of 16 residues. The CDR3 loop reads CASSLPFLAGPREQFF.

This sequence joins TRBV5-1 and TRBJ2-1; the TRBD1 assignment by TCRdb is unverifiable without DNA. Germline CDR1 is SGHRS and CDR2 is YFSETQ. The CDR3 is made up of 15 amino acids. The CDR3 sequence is CASSPGGELTNEQFF.

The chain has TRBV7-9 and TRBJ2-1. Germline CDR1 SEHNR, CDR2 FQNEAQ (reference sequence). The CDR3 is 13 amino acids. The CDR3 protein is CASSLSGHNEQFF. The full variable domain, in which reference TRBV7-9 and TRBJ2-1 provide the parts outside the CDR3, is DTGVSQNPRHKITKRGQNVTFRCDPISEHNRLYWYRQTLGQGPEFLTYFQNEAQLEKSRLLSDRFSAERPKGSFSTLEIQRTEQGDSAMYLCASSLSGHNEQFFGPGTRLTVL.

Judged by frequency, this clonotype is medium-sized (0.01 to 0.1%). CDR3: CASSLTGHSNTEAFF. The chain recombines TRBV7-3 with TRBJ1-1. The CDR3 is 15 residues long. Germline CDR1 is SGHTA and CDR2 is FQGTGA.